This T cell receptor beta chain was documented in a study of human T cells and chemical hapten exposure. Whole-study context: Each patient's scalp received weekly diphenylcyclopropenone throughout the approximately 24-week study. Epicutaneous patch tests delivered 0.01% DPC to the upper back, with evaluation at 6 days. Diagnoses of alopecia areata, totalis or universalis occurred in mostly female patients.

V was clipped by 6 bases and J by 8 bases, with 11 bases between them. This CDR3 region has 11 residues. Germline V lookup: CDR1 DFQATT, CDR2 SNEGSKA (reference sequence). The sample's time point: patch test 2, 6 weeks after DPC sensitization. Treatment given: therapeutic diphenylcyclopropenone sensitization with weekly scalp DPC. This clonotype was counted only a few times. TCRdb reprocessed the RACE reads via MiXCR and lists one record per CDR3 protein. This sample carries some 350,000 distinct CDR3 sequences, under 6.5% of them seen once, and the ten largest clones take 4.5% to 6%. This specimen consisted of whole blood, obtained in connection with sensitization to the hapten diphenylcyclopropenone (DPC). The sequence was collected from a woman under 30 with alopecia areata. Some clones in this sample may be carry-over from other donors' samples. V is TRBV20-1 and J is TRBJ2-4; D possibly corresponds to TRBD1 (5 bases). CDR3 DNA: TGCAGTGCAACGAGGACACACATTCAGTACTTC. Its translation is CSATRTHIQYF.